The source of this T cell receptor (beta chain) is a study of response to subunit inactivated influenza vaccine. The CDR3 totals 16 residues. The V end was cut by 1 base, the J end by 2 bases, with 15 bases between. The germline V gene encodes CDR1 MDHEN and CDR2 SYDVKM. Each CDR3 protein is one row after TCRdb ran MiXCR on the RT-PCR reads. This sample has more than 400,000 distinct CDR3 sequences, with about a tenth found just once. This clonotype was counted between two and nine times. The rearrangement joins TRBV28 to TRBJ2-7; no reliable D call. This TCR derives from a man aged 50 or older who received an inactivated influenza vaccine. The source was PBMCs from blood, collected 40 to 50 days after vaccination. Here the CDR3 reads CASSLSPVFAAYEQYF. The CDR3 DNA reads TGTGCCAGCAGTTTATCCCCTGTTTTTGCAGCCTACGAGCAGTACTTC.